This entry features one T cell receptor (beta chain) sequence. Its antigen is currently unknown. The V segment lost 5 bases and the J segment 4 bases; nucleotides outside the gene matches: 9. This CDR3 has 16 residues. The germline CDR1 and CDR2 sequences are SGHAT and FQNNGV. These data come from a study of CD4+ T cells in melanoma. Study-level findings and limits: A reported correlation linked neoantigen-specific CD4+ T cells to CD8+, macrophage and B cell function.

Generated by immunoSEQ multiplex PCR, the TCRdb table keeps only in-frame clones and is missing some. The table includes over 14,000 clones, approximately 63% detected once. The chain couples TRBV11-2 to TRBJ2-2, with 8 bases lining up with TRBD1. Input material: cells from a culture (not recorded whether cultured in vitro). The sequence was collected from a human donor with melanoma. In DNA form, the CDR3 reads TGTGCCAGCAGCCACCTCGGGCAGGGGGCCACCGGGGAGCTGTTTTTT. Its translation is CASSHLGQGATGELFF.